These T cell receptor beta chains were read from a single sample in a study of blood T cell repertoires in COVID-19. TCRdb's copy holds only in-frame clones and misses some; the assay was immunoSEQ multiplex PCR. Of roughly 160,000 clones in the sample, 84% were seen once. Sequenced material: PBMCs or T cells enriched from blood (not recorded which). Source of these receptors: a man in his fifties or sixties who had recovered from COVID-19. Both conserved end residues are part of each CDR3. The D gene is left open where the match is weak. Rows give clone size only sometimes, using once, few, many, or a class for an expanded clone.

clone_size,d_call,j_call,v_call,cdr3_nt,cdr3_aa
NA,TRBD2,TRBJ2-1,TRBV19,TGTGCCAGTAGTAGCCTAGCGGGGGGGCCCTACAATGAGCAGTTCTTC,CASSSLAGGPYNEQFF
NA,TRBD1,TRBJ1-2,TRBV10-3,TGTGCCATCAGTCTCCGGGAGGGACAGGGGGCTCCTAACTATGGCTACACCTTC,CAISLREGQGAPNYGYTF
NA,NA,TRBJ1-4,TRBV5-1,TGCGCCAGCTCCCTGGCGGCGCAGGAAAAACTGTTTTTT,CASSLAAQEKLFF
NA,NA,TRBJ2-4,TRBV4-1,TGCGCCAGCAGCCAAGATCTTTTACGGAGTAGCGCCGAAAACATTCAGTACTTC,CASSQDLLRSSAENIQYF
NA,TRBD1,TRBJ1-1,TRBV29-1,TGCAGCGTAGCATACAGGGGACCCACGAACACTGAAGCTTTCTTT,CSVAYRGPTNTEAFF
NA,TRBD1,TRBJ1-2,TRBV7-9,TGTGCCAGCAGCTTGAGAGGGGGCTTAACAGGTAGGTATGGCTACACCTTC,CASSLRGGLTGRYGYTF
NA,NA,TRBJ1-1,TRBV19,TGTGCCAGTACTTATGGGGGCGAAGCTTTCTTT,CASTYGGEAFF
NA,NA,TRBJ1-2,TRBV7-2,TGTGCCAGCACCCCAGTGGGGGGGTATGGCTACACCTTC,CASTPVGGYGYTF
NA,NA,TRBJ1-6,TRBV21-1,TGTGCCAGCAGCAAAGGGACCCTGGGGAGCTCCTATAATTCACCCCTCCACTTT,CASSKGTLGSSYNSPLHF
NA,TRBD1,TRBJ1-1,TRBV6-5,TGTGCCAGCAGTTTTCAGGGGGGGAACACTGAAGCTTTCTTT,CASSFQGGNTEAFF
NA,NA,TRBJ1-3,TRBV12-3/TRBV12-4,TGTGCCAGCAGGGTACAGGGAAACACCATATATTTT,CASRVQGNTIYF
NA,NA,TRBJ1-3,TRBV7-2,TGTGCCAGCAGCTTTGACACGTCTTCTGGAAACACCATATATTTT,CASSFDTSSGNTIYF
NA,TRBD2,TRBJ2-1,TRBV7-3,TGTGCCAGCAGCTTAACACGGGGAGGGGCGGAACTGCAGTTCTTC,CASSLTRGGAELQFF
NA,NA,TRBJ1-2,TRBV5-5,TGTGCCAGCAGCTTGGGAGGCGGGAAAACCTATGGCTACACCTTC,CASSLGGGKTYGYTF
once,TRBD1,TRBJ1-2,TRBV7-2,TGTGCCAGCAGCTTCAGGGGGCCCAACTATGGCTACACCTTC,CASSFRGPNYGYTF
NA,NA,TRBJ1-1,TRBV7-9,TGTGCCAGCAGCTGGGGATCCGGGATGAACACTGAAGCTTTCTTT,CASSWGSGMNTEAFF
NA,TRBD2,TRBJ2-3,TRBV9,TGTGCCAGCAGCTCCTACGGGGGGGCCAGGACAGATACGCAGTATTTT,CASSSYGGARTDTQYF
NA,TRBD1,TRBJ1-1,TRBV5-6,TGTGCCAGCAGCTTGGGGGTCAGGGGGAGAGCTTTCTTT,CASSLGVRGRAFF
NA,TRBD1,TRBJ2-1,TRBV4-2,TGTGCCAGCAGCAACAGGGGGGACCCCCGCAATGAGCAGTTCTTC,CASSNRGDPRNEQFF
few,NA,TRBJ1-1,TRBV14,TGTGCCAGCAGACTAAGCCTCGGAGAAGCTTTCTTT,CASRLSLGEAFF
NA,TRBD1,TRBJ2-1,TRBV7-3,TGTGCCAGCAGCACGGACAGGGGAGGATTGGATGAGCAGTTCTTC,CASSTDRGGLDEQFF
once,TRBD2,TRBJ2-1,TRBV11-3,TGTGCCAGCAGCTTATCCTCGGCTAGCGGATGGGGTGAGCAGTTCTTC,CASSLSSASGWGEQFF
NA,TRBD1,TRBJ2-7,TRBV4-2,TGTGCCAGCAGCCAAGCCGGGACAGGGATCTACGAGCAGTACTTC,CASSQAGTGIYEQYF
NA,TRBD1,TRBJ1-1,TRBV27,TGTGCCAGCAGTCCGGGACAGGGGACCACTGAAGCTTTCTTT,CASSPGQGTTEAFF
NA,TRBD1,TRBJ1-3,TRBV4-1,TGCGCCAGCAGCCAAGATAAAAGGGGACAGGGGGCGCCTGGAAACACCATATATTTT,CASSQDKRGQGAPGNTIYF
NA,TRBD1,TRBJ2-4,TRBV18,TGTGCCAGCTCAGCTGACAGGGGGTACATTCAGTACTTC,CASSADRGYIQYF
NA,NA,TRBJ2-7,TRBV5-4,TGTGCCAGCAGCCCGGACTCTTCTGGAGAGCAGTACTTC,CASSPDSSGEQYF
NA,TRBD1,TRBJ1-3,TRBV28,TGTGCCAGCACTGCAGGGGGAGGAAACACCATATATTTT,CASTAGGGNTIYF
once,NA,TRBJ1-4,TRBV7-3,TGTGCCAGCAATAAAAAACTGTTTTTT,CASNKKLFF
NA,NA,TRBJ1-1,TRBV4-1,TGCGCCAGCAGCCAACTAGATAACACTGAAGCTTTCTTT,CASSQLDNTEAFF
NA,TRBD2,TRBJ2-2,TRBV4-1,TGCGCCAGCAGCCATTCCGGGGGGGGGAACACCGGGGAGCTGTTTTTT,CASSHSGGGNTGELFF
NA,NA,TRBJ1-1,TRBV20-1,TGCAGTGCTAGTGGGGCCCAACAGGGATTGGACACTGAAGCTTTCTTT,CSASGAQQGLDTEAFF
NA,NA,TRBJ1-1,TRBV7-6,TGTGCCAGCAGCTTAGCAGGGGCCACTGAAGCTTTCTTT,CASSLAGATEAFF
NA,TRBD1,TRBJ1-2,TRBV7-9,TGTGCCAGCAGCTTGGGGGACAGGGGGAGCTACACCTTC,CASSLGDRGSYTF
NA,TRBD1,TRBJ1-2,TRBV7-9,TGTGCCAGCAGCTGGGGACAGCTTAATAACTATGGCTACACCTTC,CASSWGQLNNYGYTF
once,TRBD1,TRBJ1-6,TRBV5-1,TGCGCCAGCAGCTTGGCCCCAGGACAGGGAGGTTATTCACCCCTCCACTTT,CASSLAPGQGGYSPLHF
NA,TRBD1,TRBJ1-3,TRBV29-1,TGCAGCGTTGTAGGGGGCAGCTCTGGAAACACCATATATTTT,CSVVGGSSGNTIYF
NA,NA,TRBJ1-5,TRBV27,TGTGCCAGCAGTTCCCGCCCGGGGGGTGATCAGCCCCAGCATTTT,CASSSRPGGDQPQHF
NA,NA,TRBJ1-5,TRBV21-1,TGTGCCAGCAGCAAAGACTCTAGACAGGCTAATCAGCCCCAGCATTTT,CASSKDSRQANQPQHF
NA,TRBD1,TRBJ1-2,TRBV30,TGTGCCTGGAGCAAGACAGGGACCTTCTATGGCTACACCTTC,CAWSKTGTFYGYTF
NA,NA,TRBJ1-3,TRBV7-8,TGTGCCAGCAGCTTAGTGGCAGGGGGAAACACCATATATTTT,CASSLVAGGNTIYF
NA,NA,TRBJ2-2,TRBV9,TGTGCCAGCAGCCAGACCGGGGAGCTGTTTTTT,CASSQTGELFF
NA,NA,TRBJ2-7,TRBV6-2/TRBV6-3,TGTGCCAGCAGTTACTCGATTGGGACACTGATCTACGAGCAGTACTTC,CASSYSIGTLIYEQYF
NA,TRBD1,TRBJ2-1,TRBV7-8,TGTGCCAGCAGCCCAGGGACAGGTGTCAATGAGCAGTTCTTC,CASSPGTGVNEQFF
NA,TRBD1,TRBJ1-2,TRBV6-5,TGTGCCAGCAGTTACTTGGACAGGGGTGACTATGGCTACACCTTC,CASSYLDRGDYGYTF
NA,NA,TRBJ2-2,TRBV25-1,TGTGCCAGCAGTGACGGGTCGGGTTTCACCGGGGAGCTGTTTTTT,CASSDGSGFTGELFF
NA,TRBD1,TRBJ1-2,TRBV28,TGTGCCAGCAGTCGGCCGGGACAGGGAGGGTATGGCTACACCTTC,CASSRPGQGGYGYTF